The TCR beta chain described here comes from a study of regulatory T cells in long-lasting Graves disease. Germline V gives CDR1 DFQATT, CDR2 SNEGSKA (reference sequence). The V and J ends lost 5 bases and 12 bases, in that order; junction bases with no gene match: 18. The CDR3 runs to 15 residues. The time point was: newly diagnosed GD, antithyroid drugs for less than 3 months. The TCR library was made from RNA extracted from PBMCs. Combining iRepertoire HTBI primers with Arm-PCR of CDR3 regions, the authors built TCR beta libraries. TCRdb redid the calling of the multiplex PCR reads with MiXCR, one entry per CDR3 protein. The table shows about 220,000 distinct CDR3 sequences, with about a sixth occurring only once.

The starting material was peripheral blood mononuclear cells (PBMCs), obtained at new diagnosis, from a patient treated with antithyroid drugs. The receptor was derived from a female donor with Graves disease. This chain uses TRBV20-1 with TRBJ2-1, with 8 bases identical to TRBD2. The chain's CDR3 is CSAGDREGRAEGQFF. The CDR3 DNA is TGCAGTGCTGGGGACCGGGAGGGCAGGGCGGAAGGGCAGTTCTTC.